The 23 T cell receptor beta chains in this list originate from one sample, sequenced in a study of TIL therapy for anti-PD-1-resistant metastatic lung cancer. This was the immunoSEQ v3 assay. The table came from immunoSEQ multiplex PCR; TCRdb's copy has only in-frame clones and leaves some out. The table has 54,000 or so clones, about 70% seen once. Time point reported: pre-treatment sample, taken before nivolumab and TIL therapy. Sequenced here: blood, sampled at baseline. Every receptor here comes from a person aged 25 to 79 with non-small cell lung cancer.

V usage is TRBV21-1 and J usage is TRBJ1-1. TRBV21-1 is assigned pseudogene status. This CDR3 region has 16 residues. The CDR3 nucleotides read TGTGCCAGCAGCAAAGGCGGGCGCCTACGGAACACTGAAGCTTTCTTT. This sequence encodes CASSKGGRLRNTEAFF.

The gene calls are TRBV2 and TRBJ2-7; the match to TRBD1 covers 9 bases. The CDR3 has 14 residues. Germline V CDR1 and CDR2: SNHLY, FYNNEI. The V segment lost 3 bases and the J segment 6 bases; nucleotides outside the gene matches: 6. The CDR3 DNA reads TGTGCCAGCAGTGATCGGACAGGGGCGGCCGAGCAGTACTTC. This sequence encodes CASSDRTGAAEQYF.

The genes are TRBV6-1 and TRBJ2-3, with D perhaps matching TRBD1 or TRBD2 (5 bases each). Germline-derived CDR1 and CDR2 are MNHNS and SASEGT. V lost 6 bases and J 1 base, leaving 14 bases between the germline ends. This CDR3 region has 15 residues. The CDR3 DNA reads as TGTGCCAGCAGCCAAGACGGGGCCCGCACAGATACGCAGTATTTT. This codes for CASSQDGARTDTQYF.

The rearrangement links TRBV19 to TRBJ1-6; TRBD1 aligns across 11 bases. The CDR3 has 20 residues. V lost 2 bases and J lost 1; bases outside the gene matches: 10. Germline CDR1 and CDR2: LNHDA and SQIVND (reference sequence). DNA for the CDR3: TGTGCCAGTAGTATAAGACGGACAGGGGGCGTCGCGTCCTATAATTCACCCCTCCACTTT. Protein product: CASSIRRTGGVASYNSPLHF.

V and J are TRBV15 and TRBJ1-1; tentative D call: TRBD1 (5 bases). Germline CDR1 reads LNHNV; CDR2 reads YYDKDF (reference sequence). V was clipped by 0 bases and J by 4 bases, with 6 bases between them. The CDR3 consists of 13 residues. CDR3 nucleotide sequence: TGTGCCACCAGCAGAGATGGGGGCACTGAAGCTTTCTTT. It is translated as CATSRDGGTEAFF.

The CDR3 sequence is CASSLGTGARGGYTF. CDR3 bases: TGTGCCAGCAGTCTCGGGACAGGGGCCCGGGGCGGCTACACCTTC. The chain recombines TRBV6-5 with TRBJ1-2; 10 bases agree with TRBD1. The CDR3 totals 15 residues. J gave up 8 bases and V 5 bases, and 11 bases lay outside the gene matches. In germline, CDR1 is MNHEY, CDR2 SVGAGI.

This clone was seen a single time. This rearrangement joins TRBV27 to TRBJ2-2; D perhaps matches TRBD2 (6 bases). Trimming cost V 4 bases and J 4 bases, with 10 bases left between them. The germline V gene encodes CDR1 MNHEY and CDR2 SMNVEV (reference sequence). This CDR3 has 14 residues. The chain's CDR3 is CASSSLGSTGELFF. In nucleotides, the CDR3 is TGTGCCAGCAGTTCGCTCGGGAGCACCGGGGAGCTGTTTTTT.

This rearrangement joins TRBV11-2 to TRBJ2-5, with 8 bases fitting TRBD2. Germline CDR1 is SGHAT and CDR2 is FQNNGV. The CDR3 is 15 amino acids. The V segment lost 1 base and the J segment 2 bases; nucleotides outside the gene matches: 3. CDR3 sequence reads: CASSLAGGGQETQYF. The CDR3 DNA reads TGTGCCAGCAGCTTAGCGGGGGGGGGACAAGAGACCCAGTACTTC.

V is TRBV6-6 and J is TRBJ2-7; D may be TRBD2 (5 bases). With 2 bases removed from V and 5 bases from J, the gap between germline ends came to 7 bases. Germline V gene lookup returns CDR1 MNHNY and CDR2 SVGAGI (reference sequence). The CDR3 length is 12 residues. Written as DNA, the CDR3 is TGTGCCAGCAGTTACGGGAGAGACGAGCAGTACTTC. Translating gives CASSYGRDEQYF.

As DNA, the CDR3 is TGTGCCAGCAGCTTCGGGGTGGAGACCCAGTACTTC. Its protein product is CASSFGVETQYF. This chain links TRBV5-6 with TRBJ2-5, with D possibly matching TRBD2 (5 bases). V was shortened by 2 bases and J by 5 bases, with 7 bases between the two germline ends. This CDR3 has 12 residues. Germline values: CDR1 SGHDT, CDR2 YYEEEE.

This chain joins TRBV7-2 and TRBJ2-1; 8 bases agree with TRBD2. The germline V gene encodes CDR1 SGHTA and CDR2 FQGNSA. The CDR3 is made up of 15 amino acids. J lost 4 bases, V lost 4 bases, and 6 bases had no gene match. The CDR3 nucleotides are TGTGCCAGCAGCTCCAAGCGGGGGACGTACAATGAGCAGTTCTTC. This translates into CASSSKRGTYNEQFF.

This clone was counted a few times. The rearrangement links TRBV4-1 to TRBJ1-5; the D gene is possibly TRBD1 (5 bases). CDR3 size: 15 residues. V was pared by 1 base and J by 4 bases, with 11 bases between. CDR1 and CDR2 (germline): MGHRA, YSYEKL. In nucleotides, the CDR3 is TGCGCCAGCAGCCAAGTGAAAGGGGCTAATCAGCCCCAGCATTTT. Its translation is CASSQVKGANQPQHF.

The rearrangement links TRBV2 to TRBJ2-7; 8 positions agree with TRBD1. CDR1 is SNHLY and CDR2 is FYNNEI in the germline V gene. The trim removed 8 bases at V and 3 bases at J, leaving 9 bases unmatched. The CDR3 covers 14 residues. CDR3 protein: CASGRTGRVYEQYF. The CDR3 DNA is TGTGCCAGCGGAAGGACAGGGCGGGTCTACGAGCAGTACTTC.

The chain combines TRBV5-4 with TRBJ2-5; TRBD1 is a possible D gene (5 bases). The CDR3 contains 16 residues. With 4 bases removed from V and 5 bases from J, the gap between germline ends came to 21 bases. Germline V gene lookup returns CDR1 SGHNT and CDR2 YYREEE (reference sequence). The CDR3 loop reads CASSLASAGYGETQYF. The CDR3, as DNA: TGTGCCAGCAGCCTCGCTTCCGCAGGGTACGGGGAGACCCAGTACTTC.

Regarding this clone: The conserved phenylalanine or tryptophan is not found at the CDR3 terminus, so this likely reflects a read error. Because the CDR3's place on the DNA is in doubt, the DNA is left out and the CDR3 is given as listed by TCRdb. The chain links TRBV12-1 to TRBJ1-5; TRBD1 was called by the table and not checked on the DNA. TRBV12-1 is described as a pseudogene. A total of 12 residues make up the CDR3, ends included. The CDR3 region is CASSFGGTGLFT.

V is TRBV7-9 and J is TRBJ1-1, with D tentatively TRBD1 (6 bases). Trimming stripped 1 base from V and 2 bases from J, with 14 bases between. This CDR3 is 16 amino acids long. The germline gives CDR1 SEHNR, CDR2 FQNEAQ (reference sequence). For the CDR3, the DNA is TGTGCCAGCAGCTTAGTGGTGGGGGGCCCTAACACTGAAGCTTTCTTT. Protein sequence: CASSLVVGGPNTEAFF.

This clone was seen more than once but under ten times. J is TRBJ1-1 and V is TRBV25-1; 8 nucleotides match TRBD1. Germline V gene data show CDR1 as MGHDK and CDR2 as SYGVNS. V was clipped by 6 bases and J by 8 bases; unmatched bases: 5. The CDR3 runs to 12 residues. Here the CDR3 reads CASSTPGGEAFF. CDR3 DNA sequence: TGTGCCAGCAGCACTCCAGGGGGCGAAGCTTTCTTT.

The genes are TRBV2 and TRBJ2-5; D is unresolved. Germline values: CDR1 SNHLY, CDR2 FYNNEI. Between the trimmed V and J ends, which lost 2 bases and 2 bases, there was a span of 6 bases. There are 13 residues in the CDR3. The chain's CDR3 is CASSELGQETQYF. The CDR3, as DNA: TGTGCCAGCAGTGAATTGGGGCAAGAGACCCAGTACTTC.

The chain is built from TRBV19 and TRBJ2-1, with D maybe TRBD2 (6 bases). CDR1 and CDR2 (germline): LNHDA, SQIVND (reference sequence). V gave up 9 bases and J gave up 3 bases, with 12 bases separating them. This CDR3 has 13 residues. The CDR3 region is CASTSWGYNEQFF. In nucleotides, the CDR3 is TGTGCCAGCACTAGCTGGGGCTACAATGAGCAGTTCTTC.

In nucleotides, the CDR3 is TGTGCCAGCAGTTTTTCGTCAGCGTCGAACACTGAAGCTTTCTTT. It encodes CASSFSSASNTEAFF. The chain carries TRBV28 and TRBJ1-1; D is undetermined. The germline V and J ends were trimmed by 3 bases and 1 base, with 12 bases remaining between them. Per the germline V gene, CDR1 is MDHEN and CDR2 is SYDVKM. The CDR3 consists of 15 residues.

This rearrangement joins TRBV7-2 to TRBJ2-3, with 10 bases identical to TRBD1. The germline V gene has CDR1 SGHTA and CDR2 FQGNSA. This CDR3 comprises 16 residues. Unmatched junction bases numbered 11, after V lost 11 bases and J lost 0 bases. CDR3 coding DNA: TGTGCCTTCCTCCCGCCGGGACAGGGGAGCACAGATACGCAGTATTTT. Translation: CAFLPPGQGSTDTQYF.

V and J are TRBV12-5 and TRBJ2-1; TRBD1 matches at 8 bases. CDR1 and CDR2 (germline): LGHNT, FRNRAP. V lost 6 bases to trimming and J lost 7 bases; unmatched junction nucleotides: 2. This CDR3 has 12 amino acids. The CDR3 sequence is CASGRTGNEQFF. CDR3 in DNA: TGTGCTAGTGGCCGGACAGGGAATGAGCAGTTCTTC.

CDR3 nucleotide sequence: TGTGCCAGCATTGAGCTAGGAGGGAACACTGAAGCTTTCTTT. Protein: CASIELGGNTEAFF. This rearrangement joins TRBV6-5 to TRBJ1-1; D remains unclear. Trimming stripped 7 bases from V and 1 base from J, with 13 bases between. This CDR3 contains 14 residues. Germline lookup yields CDR1 MNHEY and CDR2 SVGAGI.